The 27 T cell receptor beta chains below come from one sample, sequenced in a study of blood T cell repertoires in COVID-19. This table comes from immunoSEQ multiplex PCR, and its TCRdb copy is limited to in-frame clones, with some not included. The table has about 140,000 clones, roughly 80% seen once; the top ten hold about 6.1%. Sequenced: PBMCs or T cells enriched from blood (not recorded which). The receptors here all came from a woman aged 40 to 55 who had recovered from COVID-19.

This chain links TRBV19 with TRBJ2-5, with D perhaps TRBD1 (6 bases). V lost 8 bases and J lost 3, with 13 bases in between. Germline V gene sequence: CDR1 LNHDA, CDR2 SQIVND (reference sequence). The CDR3 covers 13 residues. The CDR3 sequence: CASSGTPEETQYF. As DNA, the CDR3 is TGTGCCAGTTCCGGGACACCTGAAGAGACCCAGTACTTC.

The CDR3 loop is CASSISADTGELFF. CDR3 DNA: TGTGCCAGTAGTATATCAGCGGACACCGGGGAGCTGTTTTTT. V and J are TRBV19 and TRBJ2-2, with a weak D call TRBD2 (5 bases). The CDR3 sequence is 14 residues long. Trimming removed 2 bases from V and 3 bases from J, with 7 bases in between. Germline V gene sequence: CDR1 LNHDA, CDR2 SQIVND (reference sequence).

The chain carries TRBV19 and TRBJ2-2; a possible D gene is TRBD1 (6 bases). The CDR3 contains 15 residues. Germline CDR1 is LNHDA and CDR2 is SQIVND (reference sequence). V was pared by 6 bases and J by 7 bases, with 18 bases between. The CDR3 coding sequence is TGTGCCAGTAGGATTACCGGGACAATGGGCGGGGAGCTGTTTTTT. It translates to CASRITGTMGGELFF.

The chain combines TRBV12-5 with TRBJ2-7; 10 bases map to TRBD1. The germline V gene encodes CDR1 LGHNT and CDR2 FRNRAP. The CDR3 has 13 residues. The junction had 8 bases not matched to a gene; V was cut back by 8 bases and J by 7 bases. CDR3 residues: CASSGTGVREQYF. CDR3 DNA sequence: TGTGCTAGTTCCGGGACAGGGGTACGGGAGCAGTACTTC.

As for this clone: Other DNA sequences in the sample encode the same CDR3. The CDR3 DNA reads as TGCGCCAGCAGCTTGGCCGGGAACACTGAAGCTTTCTTT. Protein: CASSLAGNTEAFF. The V call is TRBV5-1, the J call TRBJ1-1, with D unresolved. Looked up from germline, CDR1 is SGHRS and CDR2 is YFSETQ. The CDR3 covers 13 residues. V lost 0 bases to trimming and J lost 1 base, with 4 bases between them.

The V gene is TRBV5-1, the J gene TRBJ2-7, with TRBD1 identical over 7 bases. The V segment lost 7 bases and the J segment 4 bases; nucleotides outside the gene matches: 8. Germline loops: CDR1 SGHRS, CDR2 YFSETQ. This CDR3 has 13 amino acids. CDR3 amino acids: CASSGTDRYEQYF. DNA of the CDR3: TGCGCCAGCTCTGGGACAGATAGATACGAGCAGTACTTC.

The V call is TRBV19, the J call TRBJ1-1; possible D gene TRBD1, 6 bases. With 3 bases removed from V and 4 bases from J, the gap between germline ends came to 15 bases. Germline V lookup: CDR1 LNHDA, CDR2 SQIVND (reference sequence). CDR3 size: 15 residues. The CDR3 nucleotides are TGTGCCAGTAGTATTGATCCAGGGGAGATCACTGAAGCTTTCTTT. It specifies CASSIDPGEITEAFF.

The chain couples TRBV7-5 to TRBJ1-3; the table gives TRBD1 as D, unverified against the DNA. TRBV7-5 is annotated as a pseudogene. This CDR3 has 16 amino acids. The CDR3 sequence is CARSLRQALSGNTIYF. CDR3 DNA sequence: TGTGCCAGAAGCCTCCGACAGGCCCTCTCTGGAAACACCATATATTTT.

V and J are TRBV13 and TRBJ1-1; TRBD1 aligns across 8 bases. The CDR3 is made up of 14 amino acids. The germline gives CDR1 PRHDT, CDR2 FYEKMQ (reference sequence). V was clipped by 5 bases and J by 2 bases; unmatched bases: 4. The CDR3 nucleotides read TGTGCCAGCAGCCATGACAGGGGAAACACTGAAGCTTTCTTT. It translates to CASSHDRGNTEAFF.

The V and J genes are TRBV30 and TRBJ1-1, with 9 bases lining up with TRBD1. J was trimmed by 5 bases and V by 5 bases; bases with no gene match: 6. Germline CDR1 is GTSNPN and CDR2 is SVGIG (reference sequence). This CDR3 region has 13 residues. The CDR3 DNA sequence: TGTGCCTGGTCTCGGACAGGGGATACTGAAGCTTTCTTT. Translated: CAWSRTGDTEAFF.

J is TRBJ2-7 and V is TRBV4-1; 11 positions agree with TRBD2. J lost 3 bases, V lost 3 bases, and 7 bases had no gene match. Germline V gene sequence: CDR1 MGHRA, CDR2 YSYEKL. This CDR3 comprises 16 residues. The CDR3 coding sequence is TGCGCCAGCAGCCACCCAGAACTAGCGGGAGTCTACGAGCAGTACTTC. Protein product: CASSHPELAGVYEQYF.

The J gene is TRBJ1-1, the V gene TRBV10-3; tentatively, D is TRBD1 (5 bases). Germline CDR1 is ENHRY and CDR2 is SYGVKD. V lost 7 bases to trimming and J lost 4 bases, with 16 bases between them. This CDR3 comprises 14 residues. Here the CDR3 reads CAITRDPGGTEAFF. DNA for the CDR3: TGTGCCATCACCCGGGACCCGGGAGGCACTGAAGCTTTCTTT.

Turning to this clone: The junction differs from germline at one of its ends, possibly a read error. This chain links TRBV7-2 with TRBJ2-1; 8 bases fit TRBD2. The germline V gene has CDR1 SGHTA and CDR2 FQGNSA. The CDR3 length is 11 residues. CDR3 loop: CASSLGPGGVF. The CDR3 nucleotides are TGTGCCAGCAGCTTGGGCCCCGGGGGGGTCTTC. Looking up the rest from reference TRBV7-2 and TRBJ2-1 gives the full variable domain: GAGVSQSPSNKVTEKGKDVELRCDPISGHTALYWYRQSLGQGLEFLIYFQGNSAPDKSGLPSDRFSAERTGGSVSTLTIQRTQQEDSAVYLCASSLGPGGVFGPGTRLTVL.

The V call is TRBV12-2, the J call TRBJ2-7; no DNA check was done on the table's D call, TRBD2. TRBV12-2 represents a pseudogene. The CDR3 contains 18 residues. This CDR3 reads CASRLARERGRPTYEQYF. The DNA for the CDR3 is TGTGCAAGTCGCTTAGCGCGGGAGCGGGGCAGGCCTACCTACGAGCAGTACTTC.

This clone was found once. CDR3 DNA sequence: TGTGCCAGCTCACCAGGGGCGATCTCTGATTCACCCCTCCACTTT. It specifies CASSPGAISDSPLHF. The chain combines TRBV18 with TRBJ1-6; tentatively, D is TRBD1 (5 bases). The CDR3 has 15 amino acids. Germline V gene data show CDR1 as KGHSH and CDR2 as LQKENI. V was pared by 2 bases and J by 8 bases, with 13 bases between.

This chain connects TRBV5-1 to TRBJ2-2; 7 nucleotides agree with TRBD2. The CDR3 runs to 15 residues. V lost 7 bases, J lost 0 bases, and 6 bases stayed unmatched. CDR1 and CDR2 (germline): SGHRS, YFSETQ. CDR3 sequence (DNA): TGCGCCAGCTGGCCCGGGGGGACGAACACCGGGGAGCTGTTTTTT. This sequence encodes CASWPGGTNTGELFF.

The chain employs TRBV30 and TRBJ1-5; weak D call: TRBD1 (5 bases). V was shortened by 0 bases and J by 6 bases, with 12 bases between the two germline ends. The CDR3 sequence is 14 residues long. Per germline, CDR1 GTSNPN and CDR2 SVGIG (reference sequence). In DNA form, the CDR3 reads TGTGCCTGGAGTGTTGGGGCCATTCGTCAGCCCCAGCATTTT. It codes for CAWSVGAIRQPQHF.

V usage is TRBV15 and J usage is TRBJ1-6, with a tentative D call TRBD1 (6 bases). Germline assignment: CDR1 LNHNV and CDR2 YYDKDF (reference sequence). With 0 bases removed from V and 6 bases from J, the gap between germline ends came to 12 bases. This CDR3 spans 16 amino acids. CDR3 coding DNA: TGTGCCACCAGCAGAGATCCAGGGGTGTCTAATTCACCCCTCCACTTT. Translation gives CATSRDPGVSNSPLHF.

The CDR3 region has the DNA TGCGCCAGCAGCCTGACAGGGAATCTGGTTGAGCAGTTCTTC. This translates into CASSLTGNLVEQFF. This chain uses TRBV5-1 with TRBJ2-1; 7 bases match TRBD1. There are 14 residues in the CDR3. Germline CDR1 SGHRS, CDR2 YFSETQ. Losses at the gene ends were 4 bases for V and 9 bases for J; bases not matched to a gene: 10.

This clone came up once. The chain is built from TRBV6-5 and TRBJ1-1; 7 nucleotides match TRBD1. The germline V gene encodes CDR1 MNHEY and CDR2 SVGAGI. This CDR3 has 14 residues. V shed 6 bases and J 1 base; nucleotides not matched to a gene: 5. As DNA, the CDR3 is TGTGCCAGCAGACGGGACAGACAGAACACTGAAGCTTTCTTT. The encoded protein is CASRRDRQNTEAFF.

The V and J genes are TRBV18 and TRBJ2-6; unclear D gene. Trimming cost V 2 bases and J 2 bases, with 13 bases left between them. CDR3 size: 17 residues. CDR1 is KGHSH, CDR2 LQKENI, per germline. As DNA, the CDR3 is TGTGCCAGCTCACCATCGGTCAGCAGCGCTGGGGCCAACGTCCTGACTTTC. This encodes CASSPSVSSAGANVLTF.

The chain combines TRBV11-2 with TRBJ1-6, with 9 bases lining up with TRBD1. The CDR3 is 14 amino acids. The V gene end was trimmed by 6 bases and the J gene end by 9 bases; junction bases not matched to a gene: 6. Germline V CDR1 and CDR2: SGHAT, FQNNGV. CDR3 bases: TGTGCCAGCAGACTAGGACAGGGGCCTTCACCCCTCCACTTT. Its protein product is CASRLGQGPSPLHF.

In its sample, this clone was seen once. The rearrangement links TRBV2 to TRBJ2-1; 8 bases line up with TRBD1. CDR3 size: 15 residues. CDR1 and CDR2 (germline): SNHLY, FYNNEI. V lost 7 bases and J lost 8; bases outside the gene matches: 13. CDR3 in DNA: TGTGCCAGCACCCAGGACAGGGTCTCGCCGCATGAGCAGTTCTTC. Translation: CASTQDRVSPHEQFF.

The chain couples TRBV9 to TRBJ1-6, with D perhaps TRBD1 (6 bases). This CDR3 has 16 amino acids. V lost 2 bases, J lost 5 bases, and 14 bases lay in between. Germline CDR1 reads SGDLS; CDR2 reads YYNGEE. The CDR3 spells CASSVGGQMDNSPLHF. DNA of the CDR3: TGTGCCAGCAGCGTGGGTGGACAGATGGATAATTCACCCCTCCACTTT.

This clone was picked up one time. The chain joins TRBV4-1 to TRBJ1-1; D uncertain. Germline V gene sequence: CDR1 MGHRA, CDR2 YSYEKL. CDR3 length: 13 amino acids. Between the trimmed V and J ends, which lost 3 bases and 3 bases, there was a span of 8 bases. The CDR3 loop is CASSHGFYTEAFF. The DNA for the CDR3 is TGCGCCAGCAGCCACGGGTTTTACACTGAAGCTTTCTTT.

The J gene is TRBJ2-3, the V gene TRBV30, with TRBD2 matching over 13 bases. CDR3 size: 16 residues. The trim removed 1 base at V and 2 bases at J, leaving 3 bases unmatched. The germline V gene encodes CDR1 GTSNPN and CDR2 SVGIG (reference sequence). The CDR3 spells CAWSGLAGGFTDTQYF. Written as DNA, the CDR3 is TGTGCCTGGAGTGGACTAGCGGGGGGCTTCACAGATACGCAGTATTTT.

The genes are TRBV5-1 and TRBJ2-2; 8 nucleotides agree with TRBD2. CDR1 is SGHRS and CDR2 is YFSETQ in the germline V gene. The V gene end was trimmed by 0 bases and the J gene end by 2 bases; junction bases not matched to a gene: 0. The CDR3 contains 15 residues. The CDR3 DNA sequence: TGCGCCAGCAGCTTGGGGACTAGCAACACCGGGGAGCTGTTTTTT. This gives the protein CASSLGTSNTGELFF.